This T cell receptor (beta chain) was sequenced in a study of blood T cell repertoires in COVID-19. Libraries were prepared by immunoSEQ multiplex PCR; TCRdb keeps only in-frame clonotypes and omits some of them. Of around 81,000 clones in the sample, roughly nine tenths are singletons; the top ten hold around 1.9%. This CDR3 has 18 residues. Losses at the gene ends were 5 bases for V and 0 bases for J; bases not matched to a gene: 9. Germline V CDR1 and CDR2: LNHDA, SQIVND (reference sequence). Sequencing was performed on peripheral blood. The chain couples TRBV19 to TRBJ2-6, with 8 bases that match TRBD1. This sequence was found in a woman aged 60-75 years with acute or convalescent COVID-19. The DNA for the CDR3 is TGTGCCAGTAGTCCATTGGGACAGGTCTACTCTGGGGCCAACGTCCTGACTTTC. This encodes CASSPLGQVYSGANVLTF.